Included here is one TCR beta chain sequence, with context. The data are from a study of blood T cell repertoires in COVID-19. Study information: The samples span acute and convalescent COVID-19 from the United States, Italy and Spain.

The V end was cut by 6 bases, the J end by 0 bases, with 11 bases between. The CDR3 extends over 15 amino acids. Germline CDR1 reads SGHTA; CDR2 reads FQGNSA. Study members were between roughly 18 and 100 years old and lived in around 24 US regions. Participant reports of clinical history set cohort assignment. Produced via immunoSEQ multiplex PCR; TCRdb's table is partial and in-frame only. The sample has over 150,000 clones; about 88% are singletons. The rearrangement joins TRBV7-2 to TRBJ2-2; D might be TRBD1 (5 bases). Sequencing was performed on PBMCs or T cells enriched from blood (not recorded which). The sequence derives from a woman aged 50 to 65 who had recovered from COVID-19. The DNA of the CDR3 is TGTGCCAGCAGTCAGGGCTCACCGAACACCGGGGAGCTGTTTTTT. This codes for CASSQGSPNTGELFF.